A single sample is the source of the 26 T cell receptor beta chains below, sequenced in a study of beta chain features in type 1 diabetes (dated by TCRdb to the late 2010s). The library was generated by the immunoSEQ multiplex PCR assay. All of the isolated RNA was reverse transcribed with the High Capacity cDNA Reverse Transcription Kit, so expressed TCRB transcripts were sequenced. TCRdb took this table from immuneACCESS and kept in-frame rearrangements with V and J called. Such tables lack part of the clones; where checked against another copy, unresolved V genes explain under half of the gap, and the rest is unexplained. Here the sample has 240,000 or so clones; about 30% occur a single time. More than 3% of the sample comes from the top ten. The sequenced sample consisted of central memory CD4+ T cells from blood. The receptors shown here come from a man younger than 40 in good health.

The V gene is TRBV7-8, the J gene TRBJ2-1, with TRBD2 identical over 13 bases. With V trimmed by 3 bases and J by 7 bases, 9 bases remained unmatched. CDR3 size: 17 residues. The germline V gene has CDR1 SGHVS and CDR2 FQNEAQ. In nucleotides, the CDR3 is TGTGCCAGCAGCTTGTGGACTAGCGGGAGTTTGGGAAATGAGCAGTTCTTC. As protein: CASSLWTSGSLGNEQFF.

The rearrangement links TRBV6-5 to TRBJ1-3; D is ambiguous. Germline V gene lookup returns CDR1 MNHEY and CDR2 SVGAGI. The CDR3 totals 15 residues. V lost 4 bases, J lost 2 bases, and 12 bases lay in between. The CDR3 region has the DNA TGTGCCAGCAGTTCTGCTGGAAGGACTGGAAACACCATATATTTT. This encodes CASSSAGRTGNTIYF.

V usage is TRBV7-9 and J usage is TRBJ1-1; D gene ambiguous. With 5 bases removed from V and 6 bases from J, the gap between germline ends came to 10 bases. Germline CDR1 and CDR2: SEHNR and FQNEAQ (reference sequence). There are 12 residues in the CDR3. CDR3 sequence: CASSREPSEAFF. For the CDR3, the DNA is TGTGCCAGCAGCCGGGAGCCCTCTGAAGCTTTCTTT. The whole variable domain, filled in from reference TRBV7-9 and TRBJ1-1, reads DTGVSQNPRHKITKRGQNVTFRCDPISEHNRLYWYRQTLGQGPEFLTYFQNEAQLEKSRLLSDRFSAERPKGSFSTLEIQRTEQGDSAMYLCASSREPSEAFFGQGTRLTVV.

The chain links TRBV28 to TRBJ1-5, with no clear D. CDR1 and CDR2 (germline): MDHEN, SYDVKM. With 6 bases removed from V and 4 bases from J, the gap between germline ends came to 10 bases. This CDR3 has 13 amino acids. In nucleotides, the CDR3 is TGTGCCAGCAGAAACGGCGGGAATCAGCCCCAGCATTTT. This sequence encodes CASRNGGNQPQHF.

The V gene is TRBV28, the J gene TRBJ2-7; D is undetermined. With 5 bases removed from V and 2 bases from J, the gap between germline ends came to 4 bases. The germline V gene has CDR1 MDHEN and CDR2 SYDVKM. CDR3 length: 11 residues. Here the CDR3 DNA reads TGTGCCAGCAGTCGACCCTACGAGCAGTACTTC. This sequence encodes CASSRPYEQYF.

This rearrangement joins TRBV29-1 to TRBJ2-5; TRBD1 is a possible D gene (5 bases). This CDR3 has 11 residues. From germline, CDR1 is SQVTM and CDR2 ANQGSEA. Deletions cut 3 bases from V and 7 bases from J, with 9 bases between. This CDR3 is CSVEGRGTQYF. CDR3 in DNA: TGCAGCGTTGAGGGAAGGGGGACCCAGTACTTC.

The CDR3 DNA follows: TGTGCCACCAGCAGGGGGGGACAGGCCTCCTACGAGCAGTACTTC. This encodes CATSRGGQASYEQYF. The V gene is TRBV15, the J gene TRBJ2-7, with TRBD1 matching 8 bases. Germline CDR1 is LNHNV and CDR2 is YYDKDF (reference sequence). V gave up 3 bases and J gave up 0 bases; unmatched junction bases: 4. The CDR3 totals 15 residues.

The chain carries TRBV7-2 and TRBJ2-4; 8 bases are shared with TRBD2. There are 18 residues in the CDR3. Germline V gene data show CDR1 as SGHTA and CDR2 as FQGNSA. The junction had 9 bases not matched to a gene; V was cut back by 0 bases and J by 2 bases. As DNA, the CDR3 is TGTGCCAGCAGCTTAGCGTCCCCGGGACTAGTAACCAAAAACATTCAGTACTTC. Translating gives CASSLASPGLVTKNIQYF.

This clone appeared many times. This rearrangement joins TRBV6-6 to TRBJ1-1; unclear D gene. V lost 2 bases to trimming and J lost 3 bases, with 1 base between them. This CDR3 is built from 11 residues. Germline CDR1 reads MNHNY; CDR2 reads SVGAGI (reference sequence). The CDR3 sequence: CASSYDTEAFF. CDR3 DNA: TGTGCCAGCAGTTACGACACTGAAGCTTTCTTT.

This clone has only a few counts. The same CDR3 also results from other DNA sequences found in this sample. The genes are TRBV30 and TRBJ2-7; D is uncertain. The germline V and J ends were trimmed by 3 bases and 2 bases, with 5 bases remaining between them. This CDR3 comprises 11 residues. The germline gives CDR1 GTSNPN, CDR2 SVGIG (reference sequence). As DNA, the CDR3 is TGTGCCTGGAGCCTTGCCTACGAGCAGTACTTC. Protein product: CAWSLAYEQYF.

This clone was picked up a small number of times. V gene TRBV30 combines with J gene TRBJ2-1, with TRBD2 as a possible D gene (5 bases). Germline CDR1 GTSNPN, CDR2 SVGIG (reference sequence). This CDR3 comprises 15 residues. The ends were cut back, 5 bases at V and 0 bases at J, with 14 bases in the middle. The CDR3 DNA reads as TGTGCCTGGTCTATTAAGCGGAGCTCCTACAATGAGCAGTTCTTC. Residues: CAWSIKRSSYNEQFF. Combining the CDR3 with reference TRBV30 and TRBJ2-1 gives the whole variable domain SQTIHQWPATLVQPVGSPLSLECTVEGTSNPNLYWYRQAAGRGLQLLFYSVGIGQISSEVPQNLSASRPQDRQFILSSKKLLLSDSGFYLCAWSIKRSSYNEQFFGPGTRLTVL.

Written as DNA, the CDR3 is TGTGCCAGCAGCTTGGGGAGAGGGGAGACCACTGAAGCTTTCTTT. This translates into CASSLGRGETTEAFF. The rearrangement links TRBV5-6 to TRBJ1-1; TRBD1 might be the D (5 bases). This CDR3 spans 15 amino acids. Germline V gives CDR1 SGHDT, CDR2 YYEEEE. V was clipped by 0 bases and J by 4 bases, with 13 bases between them.

The genes are TRBV6-6 and TRBJ2-6, with a weak D call TRBD2 (6 bases). The CDR3 spans 14 residues. Germline V gene data show CDR1 as MNHNY and CDR2 as SVGAGI (reference sequence). The ends were cut back, 5 bases at V and 2 bases at J, with 7 bases in the middle. CDR3: CASSRGTGANVLTF. For the CDR3, the DNA is TGTGCCAGCAGTCGGGGGACTGGGGCCAACGTCCTGACTTTC.

This clone has only a few counts. The chain carries TRBV29-1 and TRBJ2-7; 10 bases align to TRBD2. The V segment lost 7 bases and the J segment 1 base; nucleotides outside the gene matches: 10. The CDR3 runs 15 residues. CDR1 and CDR2 from the germline V gene are SQVTM and ANQGSEA. The CDR3 here is CSALKLAGVSYEQYF. In nucleotides, the CDR3 is TGCAGCGCCCTGAAGCTAGCGGGAGTTTCCTACGAGCAGTACTTC.

Here the CDR3 DNA reads TGTGCCAGCAGTCCCGGACTAGTATACAATGAGCAGTTCTTC. It yields the protein CASSPGLVYNEQFF. V usage is TRBV28 and J usage is TRBJ2-1, with TRBD2 matching over 7 bases. CDR3 length equals 14 residues. Trimming took 5 bases from V and 4 from J; bases not matched to a gene: 5. CDR1 is MDHEN, CDR2 SYDVKM, per germline.

The rearrangement joins TRBV19 to TRBJ2-3; 7 nucleotides align to TRBD1. The V gene end was trimmed by 3 bases and the J gene end by 5 bases; junction bases not matched to a gene: 8. The CDR3 extends over 15 amino acids. CDR1 and CDR2 from the germline V gene are LNHDA and SQIVND (reference sequence). Here the CDR3 reads CASSISTGRQDTQYF. The CDR3 region has the DNA TGTGCCAGTAGTATCTCGACAGGGCGTCAAGATACGCAGTATTTT. The whole variable domain, filled in from reference TRBV19 and TRBJ2-3, reads DGGITQSPKYLFRKEGQNVTLSCEQNLNHDAMYWYRQDPGQGLRLIYYSQIVNDFQKGDIAEGYSVSREKKESFPLTVTSAQKNPTAFYLCASSISTGRQDTQYFGPGTRLTVL.

This clone was seen more than once but under ten times. The chain combines TRBV2 with TRBJ1-1; D is uncertain. Looked up from germline, CDR1 is SNHLY and CDR2 is FYNNEI. The CDR3 runs to 12 residues. Trimming took off 6 bases at V and 4 bases at J, with 9 bases between the two ends. The CDR3 DNA sequence: TGTGCCAGCAGGGGTGAGGGCACTGAAGCTTTCTTT. Translation: CASRGEGTEAFF.

This clone was detected only a few times. The V gene is TRBV7-9, the J gene TRBJ1-1; no definite D call. The germline gives CDR1 SEHNR, CDR2 FQNEAQ (reference sequence). The CDR3 has 16 residues. The V and J ends lost 3 bases and 5 bases respectively, with 19 bases between them. The CDR3 nucleotides read TGTGCCAGCAGCTTCTCCGACGGGCGAAGAGGGACTGAAGCTTTCTTT. It specifies CASSFSDGRRGTEAFF.

The gene calls are TRBV6-1 and TRBJ2-5; perhaps TRBD1 as D (5 bases). The V gene lost 1 base and the J gene lost 4 bases, with 10 bases spanning the gap. Germline CDR1 and CDR2: MNHNS and SASEGT. The CDR3 runs 14 residues. The CDR3 DNA sequence: TGTGCCAGCAGTGAAGTAGGGGTAGGAGAGACCCAGTACTTC. Amino acid sequence: CASSEVGVGETQYF.

In its sample, this clone was seen a few times. The chain employs TRBV7-9 and TRBJ2-2; D may be TRBD2 (6 bases). The ends were cut back, 1 base at V and 3 bases at J, with 9 bases in the middle. This CDR3 comprises 15 residues. Germline values: CDR1 SEHNR, CDR2 FQNEAQ (reference sequence). CDR3 sequence reads: CASSLGLVDTGELFF. DNA for the CDR3: TGTGCCAGCAGCTTAGGACTAGTCGACACCGGGGAGCTGTTTTTT.

J is TRBJ1-2 and V is TRBV29-1; D remains unclear. Germline V gene sequence: CDR1 SQVTM, CDR2 ANQGSEA. Between the trimmed V and J ends, which lost 4 bases and 8 bases, there was a span of 14 bases. The length of the CDR3 is 12 residues. The chain's CDR3 is CSVGGQKEGYTF. Here the CDR3 DNA reads TGCAGCGTTGGAGGGCAGAAGGAGGGCTACACCTTC.

J is TRBJ1-2 and V is TRBV15, with 8 bases that match TRBD1. The germline gives CDR1 LNHNV, CDR2 YYDKDF (reference sequence). V lost 2 bases to trimming and J lost 2 bases; unmatched junction nucleotides: 16. The CDR3 length is 19 residues. The chain's CDR3 is CATSRPRGTGRQGNYGYTF. The CDR3 DNA reads as TGTGCCACCAGCAGACCGCGGGGGACAGGACGTCAGGGGAACTATGGCTACACCTTC.

This clone has just a few counts. V is TRBV4-3 and J is TRBJ2-2, with D perhaps matching TRBD2 (6 bases). Germline CDR1 and CDR2: LGHNA and YSLEER. Between the trimmed V and J ends, which lost 0 bases and 3 bases, there was a span of 14 bases. There are 17 residues in the CDR3. CDR3 nucleotide sequence: TGCGCCAGCAGCCAAGATAGGGCGACTAGTTACACCGGGGAGCTGTTTTTT. It encodes CASSQDRATSYTGELFF.

There are a few counts of this clone. The chain couples TRBV28 to TRBJ2-5; D perhaps matches TRBD2 (6 bases). V lost 4 bases and J lost 7, with 22 bases in between. Germline loops: CDR1 MDHEN, CDR2 SYDVKM. The CDR3 has 16 amino acids. CDR3 region: CASSSTRRGRSGTQYF. CDR3 DNA sequence: TGTGCCAGCAGTTCGACCAGGCGGGGACGGTCTGGGACCCAGTACTTC.

This clone appeared a few times. V is TRBV28 and J is TRBJ2-7; 11 nucleotides match TRBD2. Germline assignment: CDR1 MDHEN and CDR2 SYDVKM. The CDR3 is 14 residues long. The V segment lost 1 base and the J segment 6 bases; nucleotides outside the gene matches: 2. The CDR3 DNA follows: TGTGCCAGCAGTTTATCGGGACTAGCGGCCGAGCAGTACTTC. This gives the protein CASSLSGLAAEQYF.

Here the CDR3 reads CASSRSRSETQYF. The CDR3, as DNA: TGTGCCAGCAGCCGAAGCAGGTCAGAGACCCAGTACTTC. This chain connects TRBV7-2 to TRBJ2-5; D uncertain. Germline V gene sequence: CDR1 SGHTA, CDR2 FQGNSA. The length of the CDR3 is 13 residues. Between the trimmed V and J ends, which lost 5 bases and 4 bases, there was a span of 11 bases.